This T cell receptor (beta chain) is drawn from a study of low-dose radiotherapy and immunotherapy resistance in tumors. The overall study: Both drugs were delivered intravenously to patients (nivolumab 240 mg every two weeks and ipilimumab 1 mg/kg every six weeks). The authors gave intravenous cyclophosphamide 200 mg/m2 every two weeks, one day before radiation and immunotherapy.

Germline loops: CDR1 KGHSH, CDR2 LQKENI. The CDR3 runs 14 residues. V dropped 8 bases and J dropped 7; count of bases not matched to a gene: 13. Time point noted: before trial treatment. Patients qualified if they had advanced solid tumors that lacked tumor-infiltrating lymphocytes. Primers targeting TRAV and TRBV primed first-strand cDNA, covering alpha and beta chains. The authors ran about 18 PCR cycles to amplify TCRs with a constant-region primer and V-primer adapter. mRNA, after isolation, was amplified by in vitro transcription. One entry per CDR3 protein results from TCRdb running MiXCR on the reads. Among 65,000 to 95,000 distinct CDR3 sequences listed, approximately 17% were seen once.

The sample consisted of PBMCs, taken before treatment. This chain links TRBV18 with TRBJ2-7, with 8 nucleotides matching TRBD1. This TCR was recovered from a male donor with prostate cancer. The DNA for the CDR3 is TGTGCCAGCAGCCAGTTCGGACAGGGAACAGAGCAGTACTTC. Translation: CASSQFGQGTEQYF.